The entry below gives a single T cell receptor beta chain sequence along with its context. The data are from a study of control samples from healthy donors and cancer patients. Trimming cost V 5 bases and J 12 bases, with 17 bases left between them. The germline CDR1 and CDR2 sequences are SQVTM and ANQGSEA. This CDR3 is built from 12 residues. Method: immunoSEQ multiplex PCR; TCRdb's copy keeps in-frame clones and lacks some. The table lists 150,000 to 200,000 clones, 88% of them singletons. This clonotype was sampled from a woman in her 30s in good health. Sequencing used blood. The chain is built from TRBV29-1 and TRBJ1-3, with D possibly matching TRBD1 (5 bases). The CDR3 loop is CSVLRPDGGIYF. The DNA of the CDR3 is TGCAGCGTTTTACGTCCCGATGGGGGCATATATTTT. The full variable domain, with the rest looked up from reference TRBV29-1 and TRBJ1-3, is SAVISQKPSRDICQRGTSLTIQCQVDSQVTMMFWYRQQPGQSLTLIATANQGSEATYESGFVIDKFPISRPNLTFSTLTVSNMSPEDSSIYLCSVLRPDGGIYFGEGSWLTVV.